The following is a TCR beta chain sequence with its context. The antigen remains undetermined. CDR1 is ENHRY, CDR2 SYGVKD, per germline. V shed 6 bases and J 1 base; nucleotides not matched to a gene: 2. This CDR3 spans 13 amino acids. The data originate from a study of cytomegalovirus exposure and HLA in healthy donors. Findings and caveats of the study: Researchers reported that a few CMV-associated chains were confirmed in vitro as CMV antigen-specific.

Libraries were prepared by immunoSEQ multiplex PCR; TCRdb keeps only in-frame clonotypes and omits some of them. The sample carries 120,000 to 150,000 clones, 90% to 95% recorded once. The rearrangement links TRBV10-3 to TRBJ2-5; 7 bases line up with TRBD1. This clonotype was sampled from a man younger than 30 in good health and CMV-seronegative. Specimen: PBMCs. In DNA, the CDR3 is TGTGCCATCAGGGGACAGAGCCAAGAGACCCAGTACTTC. Amino acids: CAIRGQSQETQYF.